The next 30 T cell receptor beta chains were all read from a single sample in a study of naive and memory T cell subsets. Two oligonucleotides, mixed equimolar, formed the beta constant-region primer covering TRBC1 and TRBC2. Ligated cDNA was amplified by four rounds of PCR with nested alpha and beta constant-region primers and SP2. Each CDR3 protein is one row after TCRdb ran MiXCR on the UMI-ligation and nested PCR reads. Of about 10,000 distinct CDR3 sequences listed, 5.5% to 6.5% are singletons. The source material was CD4+ TEMRA cells from blood. Sample subset: effector memory re-expressing CD45RA, CD45RA+ CD27-. The receptors stem from a human donor in good health.

This clonotype was observed many times. This sequence joins TRBV28 and TRBJ2-1; TRBD2 matches 12 bases. V gave up 3 bases and J gave up 0 bases; unmatched junction bases: 6. Germline V lookup: CDR1 MDHEN, CDR2 SYDVKM. There are 18 residues in the CDR3. In DNA, the CDR3 is TGTGCCAGCAGTTTCACTCTAGCGGGGGGGACCTCCTACAATGAGCAGTTCTTC. It is translated as CASSFTLAGGTSYNEQFF. Using reference TRBV28 and TRBJ2-1 for the parts outside the CDR3, the full variable domain is DVKVTQSSRYLVKRTGEKVFLECVQDMDHENMFWYRQDPGLGLRLIYFSYDVKMKEKGDIPEGYSVSREKKERFSLILESASTNQTSMYLCASSFTLAGGTSYNEQFFGPGTRLTVL.

This clonotype was counted only a few times. V gene TRBV7-2 combines with J gene TRBJ2-7; 9 bases map to TRBD1. The V gene's germline CDR1 is SGHTA and CDR2 FQGNSA. This CDR3 comprises 14 residues. The ends lost 5 bases at V and 6 bases at J; junction bases unmatched: 8. The CDR3: CASSPGDRVGEQYF. For the CDR3, the DNA is TGTGCCAGCAGCCCTGGGGACAGGGTGGGCGAGCAGTACTTC. Full variable domain (missing parts from reference TRBV7-2 and TRBJ2-7): GAGVSQSPSNKVTEKGKDVELRCDPISGHTALYWYRQSLGQGLEFLIYFQGNSAPDKSGLPSDRFSAERTGGSVSTLTIQRTQQEDSAVYLCASSPGDRVGEQYFGPGTRLTVT.

This clonotype was picked up many times. The chain combines TRBV13 with TRBJ2-4; no firm D call. The length of the CDR3 is 15 residues. V gave up 0 bases and J gave up 2 bases, with 8 bases separating them. CDR1 PRHDT and CDR2 FYEKMQ come from the germline V gene (reference sequence). The CDR3 nucleotides are TGTGCCAGCAGCTTAGGCCGAGTCACCAAAAACATTCAGTACTTC. Encoded protein: CASSLGRVTKNIQYF.

This clonotype was recorded many times. CDR3 sequence: CASSLRHTTGRRETQYF. CDR3 nucleotides: TGTGCCAGCAGCCTCAGGCACACCACAGGGAGGCGAGAGACCCAGTACTTC. The genes are TRBV11-2 and TRBJ2-5; D is perhaps TRBD1 or TRBD2 (6 bases each). V gave up 5 bases and J gave up 4 bases, with 23 bases separating them. Germline loops: CDR1 SGHAT, CDR2 FQNNGV. The CDR3 is 17 amino acids.

The sample holds many counts of this clonotype. This chain connects TRBV29-1 to TRBJ2-6; D unclear. The CDR3 is 15 amino acids. CDR1 SQVTM and CDR2 ANQGSEA come from the germline V gene. Trimming left V 2 bases short and J 0 bases short, with 8 bases between. The CDR3 here is CSVEQQSSGANVLTF. The CDR3 region has the DNA TGCAGCGTTGAACAGCAGAGCTCTGGGGCCAACGTCCTGACTTTC. Combining the CDR3 with reference TRBV29-1 and TRBJ2-6 gives the whole variable domain SAVISQKPSRDICQRGTSLTIQCQVDSQVTMMFWYRQQPGQSLTLIATANQGSEATYESGFVIDKFPISRPNLTFSTLTVSNMSPEDSSIYLCSVEQQSSGANVLTFGAGSRLTVL.

This clonotype appeared a few times. The CDR3 sequence is CASSAETARGEETQYF. The CDR3 coding sequence is TGTGCCAGCAGCGCTGAGACAGCCAGGGGGGAAGAGACCCAGTACTTC. The rearrangement uses TRBV12-3 or TRBV12-4 and TRBJ2-5; possibly TRBD1 for D (7 bases). V was trimmed by 6 bases and J by 3 bases, leaving 20 bases between them. The CDR3 is 16 amino acids.

The chain links TRBV25-1 to TRBJ1-2; 7 bases map to TRBD1. The CDR3 covers 13 residues. The ends lost 4 bases at V and 3 bases at J; junction bases unmatched: 2. Germline V CDR1 and CDR2: MGHDK, SYGVNS. This chain's CDR3 is CASSAGTDYGYTF. Here the CDR3 DNA reads TGTGCCAGCAGTGCCGGGACAGACTATGGCTACACCTTC.

The chain employs TRBV20-1 and TRBJ2-1; 8 nucleotides agree with TRBD2. This CDR3 has 15 amino acids. V lost 1 base, J lost 10 bases, and 12 bases stayed unmatched. Germline V lookup: CDR1 DFQATT, CDR2 SNEGSKA (reference sequence). The CDR3 protein is CSARVGTSGLREQFF. DNA for the CDR3: TGCAGTGCTAGAGTAGGGACTAGTGGCCTACGGGAGCAGTTCTTC.

This chain links TRBV20-1 with TRBJ2-7; 7 bases line up with TRBD2. The CDR3 runs 14 residues. V was clipped by 6 bases and J by 4 bases; unmatched bases: 12. Germline V gene data show CDR1 as DFQATT and CDR2 as SNEGSKA (reference sequence). DNA for the CDR3: TGCAGTGCCAACATAGCGGGCCGGAAATACGAGCAGTACTTC. It specifies CSANIAGRKYEQYF.

This clonotype is judged medium-sized. The CDR3 loop is CASSPGLGRMSYF. The DNA for the CDR3 is TGTGCCAGCAGCCCTGGACTGGGCCGGATGTCTTACTTC. The rearrangement uses TRBV14 and TRBJ2-7; tentative D call: TRBD2 (5 bases). Germline lookup yields CDR1 SGHDN and CDR2 FVKESK. The CDR3 totals 13 residues. V was pared by 4 bases and J by 13 bases, with 20 bases between.

This clonotype was detected many times. The chain has TRBV28 and TRBJ2-3; D ambiguous. This CDR3 comprises 12 residues. Germline-derived CDR1 and CDR2 are MDHEN and SYDVKM. The V end lost 6 bases, the J end lost 3 bases, and 7 bases lay between the germline ends. The CDR3 bases are TGTGCCAGCAGGTCCTCTACAGATACGCAGTATTTT. Translated, it gives CASRSSTDTQYF.

The CDR3 loop is CASSPRGGEGNEQFF. The CDR3 DNA reads TGCGCCAGCAGCCCTAGGGGGGGAGAGGGGAATGAGCAGTTCTTC. This chain links TRBV5-1 with TRBJ2-1, with a tentative D call TRBD2 (7 bases). V lost 4 bases and J 7 bases, leaving 18 bases between the germline ends. CDR1 and CDR2 from the germline V gene are SGHRS and YFSETQ. The CDR3 extends over 15 amino acids. Full variable domain (remainder filled in from reference TRBV5-1 and TRBJ2-1): KAGVTQTPRYLIKTRGQQVTLSCSPISGHRSVSWYQQTPGQGLQFLFEYFSETQRNKGNFPGRFSGRQFSNSRSEMNVSTLELGDSALYLCASSPRGGEGNEQFFGPGTRLTVL.

This clonotype occurred many times. This chain joins TRBV6-1 and TRBJ1-1; 8 bases are shared with TRBD1. V lost 3 bases and J lost 1; bases outside the gene matches: 10. The CDR3 extends over 17 amino acids. Germline lookup yields CDR1 MNHNS and CDR2 SASEGT. CDR3 coding DNA: TGTGCCAGCAGTGACTTCCCATCAACAGGGGGGAACACTGAAGCTTTCTTT. Protein product: CASSDFPSTGGNTEAFF.

This clonotype came up many times. The chain joins TRBV19 to TRBJ2-3; D may be TRBD2 (6 bases). The CDR3 is made up of 18 amino acids. Germline CDR1 LNHDA, CDR2 SQIVND (reference sequence). The V gene lost 1 base and the J gene lost 0 bases, with 17 bases spanning the gap. The DNA for the CDR3 is TGTGCCAGTAGTATAGTGCGGGGATCTCTCTTTAGCACAGATACGCAGTATTTT. Protein product: CASSIVRGSLFSTDTQYF.

The table lists this clonotype with many counts. V gene TRBV6-5 combines with J gene TRBJ2-1; TRBD2 agrees at 7 bases. The J segment lost 2 bases and the V segment lost 2 bases, leaving 3 bases of the junction unmatched. The CDR3 spans 15 residues. The germline gives CDR1 MNHEY, CDR2 SVGAGI. Written as DNA, the CDR3 is TGTGCCAGCAGTTACGCGGGAGTGCCCTACAATGAGCAGTTCTTC. This translates into CASSYAGVPYNEQFF.

This clonotype was observed at least ten times. The CDR3 here is CAWTGLLNYGYTF. DNA of the CDR3: TGTGCCTGGACGGGACTTCTAAACTATGGCTACACCTTC. The chain carries TRBV30 and TRBJ1-2, with D maybe TRBD1 (5 bases). Germline CDR1 reads GTSNPN; CDR2 reads SVGIG (reference sequence). V shed 4 bases and J shed 2 bases, with 11 bases lying between them. The CDR3 covers 13 residues.

This clonotype was found many times. V is TRBV7-2 and J is TRBJ2-3; D ambiguous. Trimming left V 3 bases short and J 1 base short, with 8 bases between. Germline V gives CDR1 SGHTA, CDR2 FQGNSA. This CDR3 has 14 residues. CDR3 DNA: TGTGCCAGCAGCTTTCGTTTCGGCACAGATACGCAGTATTTT. This encodes CASSFRFGTDTQYF.

This clonotype counts as medium-sized. The chain couples TRBV7-2 to TRBJ2-7, with unresolved D. V dropped 5 bases and J dropped 4 bases, with 6 bases sitting between them. The CDR3 length is 11 residues. The germline CDR1 and CDR2 sequences are SGHTA and FQGNSA. This CDR3 is CASSPHYEQYF. In nucleotides, the CDR3 is TGTGCCAGCAGCCCGCATTACGAGCAGTACTTC.

The chain couples TRBV14 to TRBJ2-2; possibly TRBD2 for D (6 bases). Germline V gives CDR1 SGHDN, CDR2 FVKESK. V lost 3 bases and J 7 bases, leaving 12 bases between the germline ends. This CDR3 region has 14 residues. The CDR3 is CASSQWTGGGELFF. The CDR3 DNA follows: TGTGCCAGCAGCCAGTGGACCGGGGGCGGGGAGCTGTTTTTT.

This clonotype was seen repeatedly, ten times or more. The V gene is TRBV12-3 or TRBV12-4, the J gene TRBJ1-5; no reliable D call. The V end was cut by 6 bases, the J end by 3 bases, with 12 bases between. This CDR3 has 14 amino acids. DNA for the CDR3: TGTGCCAGCAGAAGGACGGGCCTCAATCAGCCCCAGCATTTT. This translates into CASRRTGLNQPQHF.

In its sample, this clonotype ranks as medium-sized. This rearrangement joins TRBV6-6 to TRBJ2-3; 9 positions match TRBD1. This CDR3 spans 16 amino acids. Germline-derived CDR1 and CDR2 are MNHNY and SVGAGI (reference sequence). The V and J ends lost 6 bases and 3 bases, in that order; junction bases with no gene match: 10. The CDR3 nucleotides are TGTGCCAGCAGCTCCAACCCAGGACAGGGGACAGATACGCAGTATTTT. It translates to CASSSNPGQGTDTQYF.

The table lists this clonotype with many counts. The chain recombines TRBV12-3 or TRBV12-4 with TRBJ1-5; D remains ambiguous. The CDR3 is 15 residues long. The V end was cut by 5 bases, the J end by 3 bases, with 14 bases between. The CDR3 protein is CASSRRTDTNQPQHF. The DNA of the CDR3 is TGTGCCAGCAGTCGACGGACGGATACCAATCAGCCCCAGCATTTT.

In the case of this clonotype: A much bigger clone sits one base away, suggesting this may be a read error. The V and J genes are TRBV5-6 and TRBJ2-5, with 7 bases matching TRBD2. The germline gives CDR1 SGHDT, CDR2 YYEEEE. This CDR3 is 18 amino acids long. V lost 4 bases and J lost 9; bases outside the gene matches: 24. The CDR3 is CASSILQVGGMPAEAQYF. In DNA form, the CDR3 reads TGTGCCAGCAGCATCTTACAGGTGGGAGGGATGCCGGCGGAGGCCCAGTACTTC.

This clonotype was seen repeatedly, ten times or more. The V gene is TRBV12-3 or TRBV12-4, the J gene TRBJ1-2, with D perhaps matching TRBD1 (5 bases). V gave up 4 bases and J gave up 4 bases, with 10 bases separating them. CDR3 length equals 13 residues. CDR3 sequence reads: CASSWGSRYGYTF. The CDR3 coding sequence is TGTGCCAGCAGTTGGGGGTCTCGCTATGGCTACACCTTC.

This clonotype has more than one count but fewer than ten. The V and J genes are TRBV7-3 and TRBJ2-1; D is uncertain. Germline lookup yields CDR1 SGHTA and CDR2 FQGTGA. The CDR3 is made up of 13 amino acids. V was trimmed by 5 bases and J by 7 bases, leaving 12 bases between them. CDR3 nucleotide sequence: TGTGCCAGCAGCCGCGGACGAGCGAATGAGCAGTTCTTC. It is translated as CASSRGRANEQFF.

This clonotype was detected ten times or more. The rearrangement joins TRBV6-2 or TRBV6-3 to TRBJ1-5; D remains ambiguous. V shed 6 bases and J shed 4 bases, with 16 bases lying between them. The CDR3 length is 15 residues. Germline CDR1 MNHEY, CDR2 SVGEGT. For the CDR3, the DNA is TGTGCCAGCAGAGATTTGGGCCCAGATAATCAGCCCCAGCATTTT. Its translation is CASRDLGPDNQPQHF.

This clonotype was observed many times. This chain joins TRBV6-2 or TRBV6-3 and TRBJ2-1; 10 nucleotides agree with TRBD2. The junction had 7 bases not matched to a gene; V was cut back by 7 bases and J by 10 bases. Germline V gene lookup returns CDR1 MNHEY and CDR2 SVGEGT. The CDR3 contains 13 residues. The CDR3 reads CASKAGGRWEQFF. The CDR3 DNA reads TGTGCCAGCAAAGCGGGGGGGCGATGGGAGCAGTTCTTC.

This clonotype has ten or more counts. This chain connects TRBV9 to TRBJ2-7; unclear D gene. The germline gives CDR1 SGDLS, CDR2 YYNGEE. The CDR3 has 14 amino acids. Trimming removed 0 bases at V and 4 bases at J, with 11 bases between. CDR3 nucleotides: TGTGCCAGCAGCGTAGGCCCTAAATCTTACGAGCAGTACTTC. Translated, it gives CASSVGPKSYEQYF. The full variable domain, completed using reference TRBV9 and TRBJ2-7, is DSGVTQTPKHLITATGQRVTLRCSPRSGDLSVYWYQQSLDQGLQFLIQYYNGEERAKGNILERFSAQQFPDLHSELNLSSLELGDSALYFCASSVGPKSYEQYFGPGTRLTVT.

This clonotype was picked up many times. The rearrangement uses TRBV20-1 and TRBJ1-1; D call uncertain. The CDR3 spans 11 residues. The V gene lost 5 bases and the J gene lost 1 base, with 5 bases spanning the gap. Germline CDR1 is DFQATT and CDR2 is SNEGSKA (reference sequence). CDR3 amino acids: CSAPRNTEAFF. CDR3 in DNA: TGCAGTGCTCCGAGGAACACTGAAGCTTTCTTT.

The chain couples TRBV24-1 to TRBJ2-6; D is perhaps TRBD1 (8 bases). Trimming cost V 7 bases and J 2 bases, with 26 bases left between them. CDR3 size: 20 residues. Per germline, CDR1 KGHDR and CDR2 SFDVKD. The CDR3 DNA follows: TGTGCCACCAGCAAGGGAGGGTCCGCAGGGGGCAGAACTGGGGCCAACGTCCTGACTTTC. The encoded protein is CATSKGGSAGGRTGANVLTF.